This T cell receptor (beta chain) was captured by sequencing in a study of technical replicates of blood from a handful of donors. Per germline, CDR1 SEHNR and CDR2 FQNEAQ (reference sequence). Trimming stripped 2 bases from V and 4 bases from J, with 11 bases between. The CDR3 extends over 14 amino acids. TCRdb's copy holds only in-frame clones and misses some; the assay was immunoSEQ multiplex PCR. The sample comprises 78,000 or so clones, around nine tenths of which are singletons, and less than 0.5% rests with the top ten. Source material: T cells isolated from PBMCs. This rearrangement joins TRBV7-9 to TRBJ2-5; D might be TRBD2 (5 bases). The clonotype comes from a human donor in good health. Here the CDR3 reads CASSLRESRETQYF. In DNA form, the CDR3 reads TGTGCCAGCAGCTTAAGGGAGTCTCGAGAGACCCAGTACTTC.